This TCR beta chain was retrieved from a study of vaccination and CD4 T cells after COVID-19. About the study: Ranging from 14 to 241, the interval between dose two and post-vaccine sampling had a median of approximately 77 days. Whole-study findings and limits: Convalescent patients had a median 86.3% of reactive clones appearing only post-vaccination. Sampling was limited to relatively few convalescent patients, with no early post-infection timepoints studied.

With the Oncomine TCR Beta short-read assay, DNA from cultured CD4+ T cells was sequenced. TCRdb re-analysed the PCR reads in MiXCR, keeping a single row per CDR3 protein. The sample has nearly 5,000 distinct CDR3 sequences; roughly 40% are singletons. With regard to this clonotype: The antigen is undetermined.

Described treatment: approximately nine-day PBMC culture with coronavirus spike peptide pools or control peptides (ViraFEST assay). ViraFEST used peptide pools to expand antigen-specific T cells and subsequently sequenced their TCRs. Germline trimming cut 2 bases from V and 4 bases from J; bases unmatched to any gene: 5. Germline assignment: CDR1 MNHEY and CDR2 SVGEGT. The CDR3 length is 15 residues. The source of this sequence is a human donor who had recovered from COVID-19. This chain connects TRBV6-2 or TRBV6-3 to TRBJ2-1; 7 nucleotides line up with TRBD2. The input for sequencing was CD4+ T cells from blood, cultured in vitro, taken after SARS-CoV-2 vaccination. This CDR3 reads CASSYGEGPYNEQFF. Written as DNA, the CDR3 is TGTGCCAGCAGTTACGGGGAGGGGCCTTACAATGAGCAGTTCTTC.